The 26 T cell receptor beta chains below all came from one sample that was sequenced in a study of blood T cell repertoires in COVID-19. TCRdb's table, derived via immunoSEQ multiplex PCR, lists solely in-frame clones and lacks some. The data hold fewer than 300,000 clones, with about 80% observed a single time. The sequenced material came from peripheral blood. Every receptor here comes from a woman older than 75 with acute or convalescent COVID-19.

The chain carries TRBV4-1 and TRBJ2-1; 8 nucleotides line up with TRBD2. V lost 0 bases, J lost 12 bases, and 4 bases stayed unmatched. CDR1 is MGHRA, CDR2 YSYEKL, per germline. The CDR3 is 13 amino acids. Here the CDR3 DNA reads TGCGCCAGCAGCCAAGATGGGGCGGGGGGGCAGTTCTTC. Translation: CASSQDGAGGQFF.

The V call is TRBV19, the J call TRBJ1-4, with TRBD1 as a possible D gene (5 bases). Deletions cut 2 bases from V and 8 bases from J, with 15 bases between. This CDR3 comprises 15 residues. The germline V gene has CDR1 LNHDA and CDR2 SQIVND (reference sequence). CDR3: CASSIQAKGVEKLFF. CDR3 sequence (DNA): TGTGCCAGTAGTATACAGGCCAAAGGGGTGGAAAAACTGTTTTTT.

The V and J genes are TRBV27 and TRBJ2-7; possibly TRBD1 for D (8 bases). The germline V gene has CDR1 MNHEY and CDR2 SMNVEV (reference sequence). The V end lost 5 bases, the J end lost 2 bases, and 16 bases lay between the germline ends. This CDR3 has 15 amino acids. CDR3 nucleotides: TGTGCCAGCAGTCTCACAGGGGGGGGAACCTACGAGCAGTACTTC. Its translation: CASSLTGGGTYEQYF.

The V call is TRBV11-1, the J call TRBJ2-1; 9 bases line up with TRBD2. Losses at the gene ends were 5 bases for V and 5 bases for J; bases not matched to a gene: 7. The CDR3 totals 15 residues. Per germline, CDR1 SGHAT and CDR2 FQDESV (reference sequence). The CDR3 region has the DNA TGTGCCAGCAGCGTGACGGGACTAGCAAACAATGAGCAGTTCTTC. Protein: CASSVTGLANNEQFF.

This clone was seen a few times. V is TRBV15 and J is TRBJ2-7; 7 positions agree with TRBD2. This CDR3 is built from 14 residues. V trimming: 5 bases; J trimming: 3 bases; junction bases outside the gene matches: 7. Germline V gene sequence: CDR1 LNHNV, CDR2 YYDKDF (reference sequence). The CDR3 sequence: CATSPHAGVYEQYF. DNA for the CDR3: TGTGCCACCAGCCCCCATGCGGGGGTCTACGAGCAGTACTTC.

The rearrangement links TRBV19 to TRBJ1-1, with 7 nucleotides matching TRBD1. J lost 0 bases, V lost 9 bases, and 7 bases had no gene match. The CDR3 has 14 amino acids. The V gene's germline CDR1 is LNHDA and CDR2 SQIVND (reference sequence). Here the CDR3 DNA reads TGTGCCAGCTGTCGGACAGGCCTGAACACTGAAGCTTTCTTT. This codes for CASCRTGLNTEAFF.

The chain is built from TRBV5-1 and TRBJ1-2; 7 bases fit TRBD1. The junction had 12 bases not matched to a gene; V was cut back by 10 bases and J by 0 bases. Germline CDR1 reads SGHRS; CDR2 reads YFSETQ. The CDR3 loop spans 15 amino acids. The CDR3 here is CAVRDGTASNYGYTF. CDR3 coding DNA: TGCGCCGTCAGAGACGGGACAGCTTCTAACTATGGCTACACCTTC.

The genes are TRBV5-4 and TRBJ1-3, with D unclear. V lost 0 bases, J lost 10 bases, and 11 bases lay in between. CDR3 length: 13 amino acids. From germline, CDR1 is SGHNT and CDR2 YYREEE (reference sequence). CDR3 sequence (DNA): TGTGCCAGCAGCTTGGATAGAAGCGGGACCATATATTTT. It translates to CASSLDRSGTIYF.

The CDR3 spells CASSLSGQVLAKNIQYF. CDR3 nucleotides: TGTGCCAGCAGCTTATCGGGACAGGTTTTAGCCAAAAACATTCAGTACTTC. The rearrangement links TRBV7-2 to TRBJ2-4, with 8 bases that match TRBD1. The V segment lost 2 bases and the J segment 0 bases; nucleotides outside the gene matches: 6. This CDR3 comprises 17 residues. Looked up from germline, CDR1 is SGHTA and CDR2 is FQGNSA.

This chain's CDR3 is CASSEGQVTSPLHF. The CDR3 nucleotides read TGTGCCAGCAGTGAAGGACAGGTCACCTCACCCCTCCACTTT. This rearrangement joins TRBV6-1 to TRBJ1-6; D may be TRBD1 (6 bases). CDR3 length equals 14 residues. Trimming stripped 1 base from V and 10 bases from J, with 11 bases between. CDR1 and CDR2 (germline): MNHNS, SASEGT.

This sequence joins TRBV10-2 and TRBJ1-2; D gene uncertain. V was pared by 3 bases and J by 4 bases, with 9 bases between. Germline CDR1 is WSHSY and CDR2 is SAAADI. The CDR3 has 13 residues. The CDR3 is CASSEPRLYGYTF. DNA of the CDR3: TGCGCCAGCAGTGAACCCAGGCTCTATGGCTACACCTTC.

V usage is TRBV19 and J usage is TRBJ1-6; the D is unclear. Trimming cost V 7 bases and J 6 bases, with 10 bases left between them. The germline V gene encodes CDR1 LNHDA and CDR2 SQIVND (reference sequence). The CDR3 is made up of 13 amino acids. CDR3 nucleotides: TGTGCCAGTACCGAGGGCACTAATTCACCCCTCCACTTT. This gives the protein CASTEGTNSPLHF.

The rearrangement links TRBV11-3 to TRBJ2-2; 10 bases match TRBD1. With V trimmed by 3 bases and J by 2 bases, 12 bases remained unmatched. This CDR3 has 19 residues. Germline V gives CDR1 SGHNT, CDR2 YENEEA. DNA for the CDR3: TGTGCCAGCAGCTTCGGGACAGGGGACCCACGACTTAACACCGGGGAGCTGTTTTTT. Translation gives CASSFGTGDPRLNTGELFF.

The chain combines TRBV18 with TRBJ2-1, with TRBD2 identical over 11 bases. The CDR3 loop spans 15 amino acids. In germline, CDR1 is KGHSH, CDR2 LQKENI. Losses at the gene ends were 4 bases for V and 7 bases for J; bases not matched to a gene: 6. The CDR3 loop reads CASSQSSGGINEQFF. DNA for the CDR3: TGTGCCAGCTCACAGTCTAGCGGGGGGATTAATGAGCAGTTCTTC.

The chain is built from TRBV28 and TRBJ1-4; a weak D match, TRBD1 (5 bases). Germline CDR1 is MDHEN and CDR2 is SYDVKM. The CDR3 covers 13 residues. V gave up 3 bases and J gave up 8 bases, with 10 bases separating them. As DNA, the CDR3 is TGTGCCAGCAGTTTTGGGGGGAGGGAAAAACTGTTTTTT. This codes for CASSFGGREKLFF.

The V call is TRBV5-6, the J call TRBJ1-1, with TRBD1 identical over 7 bases. Germline assignment: CDR1 SGHDT and CDR2 YYEEEE. The CDR3 has 16 amino acids. The V segment lost 4 bases and the J segment 2 bases; nucleotides outside the gene matches: 11. The CDR3 DNA reads as TGTGCCAGCAGCGGAATGACAGGGTGGTTTAACACTGAAGCTTTCTTT. This codes for CASSGMTGWFNTEAFF.

The chain employs TRBV12-3 or TRBV12-4 and TRBJ1-1; D might be TRBD1 (6 bases). The CDR3 runs to 13 residues. The V and J ends lost 8 bases and 4 bases respectively, with 14 bases between them. CDR3 in DNA: TGTGCCAGCCAACACGGCAGGGGCACTGAAGCTTTCTTT. Protein sequence: CASQHGRGTEAFF.

CDR3 DNA sequence: TGTGCCAGCATTACACCACAGGGTGGGGAGACCCAGTACTTC. It translates to CASITPQGGETQYF. This chain uses TRBV2 with TRBJ2-5; D possibly corresponds to TRBD1 (6 bases). Germline V gene lookup returns CDR1 SNHLY and CDR2 FYNNEI. The CDR3 is made up of 14 amino acids. Trimming stripped 7 bases from V and 5 bases from J, with 17 bases between. The variable domain in full, with the rest retrieved from reference TRBV2 and TRBJ2-5, is EPEVTQTPSHQVTQMGQEVILRCVPISNHLYFYWYRQILGQKVEFLVSFYNNEISEKSEIFDDQFSVERPDGSNFTLKIRSTKLEDSAMYFCASITPQGGETQYFGPGTRLLVL.

The CDR3 bases are TGTGCCAGCAGTCCCCCCCGAACTAGCGGGAGGGCTAGTGAGCAGTTCTTC. It specifies CASSPPRTSGRASEQFF. The J gene is TRBJ2-1, the V gene TRBV3-1 (or the pseudogene TRBV3-2), with 13 bases matching TRBD2. Trimming at V came to 6 bases and at J to 9 bases, leaving 14 bases not matched to a gene. Germline-derived CDR1 and CDR2 are LGHDT and YNNKEL (reference sequence). The CDR3 loop spans 17 amino acids.

The V gene is TRBV14, the J gene TRBJ2-5; D possibly corresponds to TRBD2 (5 bases). Germline V gene data show CDR1 as SGHDN and CDR2 as FVKESK. This CDR3 is 15 amino acids long. Trimming removed 3 bases from V and 5 bases from J, with 16 bases in between. CDR3 bases: TGTGCCAGCAGCCACCCCCGGGGAATACGGGAGACCCAGTACTTC. Its translation is CASSHPRGIRETQYF.

At least ten counts were recorded for this clone. This sequence joins TRBV9 and TRBJ2-1; the match to TRBD2 covers 15 bases. The CDR3 is made up of 19 amino acids. Germline trimming cut 4 bases from V and 5 bases from J; bases unmatched to any gene: 13. Germline-derived CDR1 and CDR2 are SGDLS and YYNGEE. CDR3 nucleotides: TGTGCCAGCAGCTCCCGGACTAGCGGGGGGGCAAGATCTAACAATGAGCAGTTCTTC. Translating it yields CASSSRTSGGARSNNEQFF.

V is TRBV10-3 and J is TRBJ2-4; 12 bases map to TRBD1. Per germline, CDR1 ENHRY and CDR2 SYGVKD. The CDR3 extends over 18 amino acids. The J segment lost 0 bases and the V segment lost 6 bases, leaving 9 bases of the junction unmatched. DNA for the CDR3: TGTGCCATCAGCCCGGGGACAGGGGGCCTCCTAGCCAAAAACATTCAGTACTTC. Translating it yields CAISPGTGGLLAKNIQYF.

This sequence joins TRBV12-3 or TRBV12-4 and TRBJ1-5; the D gene is possibly TRBD1 (5 bases). V lost 5 bases, J lost 16 bases, and 15 bases lay in between. The CDR3 extends over 11 amino acids. This CDR3 reads CASSPGHALHF. CDR3 nucleotide sequence: TGTGCCAGCAGTCCAGGACACGCTTTACATTTT.

The chain recombines TRBV20-1 with TRBJ2-5; tentative D call: TRBD1 (5 bases). The CDR3 is made up of 14 amino acids. In germline, CDR1 is DFQATT, CDR2 SNEGSKA (reference sequence). V was shortened by 3 bases and J by 3 bases, with 14 bases between the two germline ends. DNA of the CDR3: TGCAGTGCTAGTAGGAGCAGGGCAGAAGAGACCCAGTACTTC. This sequence encodes CSASRSRAEETQYF.

In its sample, this clone was seen once. The chain is built from TRBV5-1 and TRBJ2-3; D ambiguous. In germline, CDR1 is SGHRS, CDR2 YFSETQ. V lost 5 bases and J lost 2, with 12 bases in between. This CDR3 spans 14 amino acids. The CDR3 nucleotides read TGCGCCAGCAGGGGCCCAGGAACCACAGATACGCAGTATTTT. This codes for CASRGPGTTDTQYF.

The V and J genes are TRBV6-5 and TRBJ1-6; D not resolved. CDR3 length: 16 residues. V dropped 4 bases and J dropped 0 bases, with 10 bases sitting between them. CDR1 and CDR2 from the germline V gene are MNHEY and SVGAGI. Here the CDR3 DNA reads TGTGCCAGCAGTTTCCAGGTCAGCTCCTATAATTCACCCCTCCACTTT. Protein sequence: CASSFQVSSYNSPLHF.